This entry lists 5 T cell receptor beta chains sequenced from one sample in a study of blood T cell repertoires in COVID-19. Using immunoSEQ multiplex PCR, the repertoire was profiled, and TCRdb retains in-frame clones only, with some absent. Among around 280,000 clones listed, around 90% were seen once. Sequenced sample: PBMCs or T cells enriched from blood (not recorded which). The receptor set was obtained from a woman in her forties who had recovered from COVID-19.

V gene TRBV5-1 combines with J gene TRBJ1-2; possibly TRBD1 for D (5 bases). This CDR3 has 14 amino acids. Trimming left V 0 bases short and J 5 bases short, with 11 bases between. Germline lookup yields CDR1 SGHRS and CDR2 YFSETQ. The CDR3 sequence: CASSLALGQYGYTF. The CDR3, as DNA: TGCGCCAGCAGCTTGGCCCTGGGGCAGTATGGCTACACCTTC.

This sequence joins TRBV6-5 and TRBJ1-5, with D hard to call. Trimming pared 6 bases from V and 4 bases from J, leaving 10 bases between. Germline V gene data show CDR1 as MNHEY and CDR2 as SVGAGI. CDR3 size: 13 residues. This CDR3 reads CASRKGGNQPQHF. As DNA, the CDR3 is TGTGCCAGCAGAAAAGGAGGTAATCAGCCCCAGCATTTT.

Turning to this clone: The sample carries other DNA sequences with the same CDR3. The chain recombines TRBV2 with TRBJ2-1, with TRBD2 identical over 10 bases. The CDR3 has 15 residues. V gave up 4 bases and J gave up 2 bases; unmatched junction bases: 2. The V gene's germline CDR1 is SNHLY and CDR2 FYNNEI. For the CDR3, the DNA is TGTGCCAGCAGTGGTCTAGCGGGGGCCTACAATGAGCAGTTCTTC. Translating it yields CASSGLAGAYNEQFF.

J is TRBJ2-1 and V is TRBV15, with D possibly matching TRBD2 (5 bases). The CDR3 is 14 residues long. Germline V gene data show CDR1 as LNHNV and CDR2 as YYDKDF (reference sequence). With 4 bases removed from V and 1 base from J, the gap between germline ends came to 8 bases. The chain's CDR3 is CATSITGSYNEQFF. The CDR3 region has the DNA TGTGCCACCAGCATCACGGGATCCTACAATGAGCAGTTCTTC.

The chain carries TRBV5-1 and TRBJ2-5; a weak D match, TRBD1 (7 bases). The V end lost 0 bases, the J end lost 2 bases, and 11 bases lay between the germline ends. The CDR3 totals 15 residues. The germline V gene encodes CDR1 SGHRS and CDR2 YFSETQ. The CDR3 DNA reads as TGCGCCAGCAGCTTGGAATCAGGGGGGCAAGAGACCCAGTACTTC. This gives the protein CASSLESGGQETQYF.